This record concerns one TCR beta chain sequence. The sample comes from a study of T cells in lung cancer brain metastases. V was pared by 5 bases and J by 2 bases, with 16 bases between. The CDR3 extends over 15 amino acids. The V gene's germline CDR1 is LNHNV and CDR2 YYDKDF (reference sequence). Libraries were prepared by immunoSEQ multiplex PCR; TCRdb keeps only in-frame clonotypes and omits some of them. This sample yields some 5,100 clones, of which 80% to 90% are seen a single time; 3.5% to 5% belongs to the top ten. This receptor was obtained from a man between 65 and 79 years old with non-small cell lung cancer. The sequenced sample was tumor tissue from the primary lung tumor. This chain links TRBV15 with TRBJ2-7, with a tentative D call TRBD1 (5 bases). This chain's CDR3 is CATSPILGPAYEQYF. In DNA, the CDR3 is TGTGCCACCAGCCCCATACTGGGGCCAGCCTACGAGCAGTACTTC.